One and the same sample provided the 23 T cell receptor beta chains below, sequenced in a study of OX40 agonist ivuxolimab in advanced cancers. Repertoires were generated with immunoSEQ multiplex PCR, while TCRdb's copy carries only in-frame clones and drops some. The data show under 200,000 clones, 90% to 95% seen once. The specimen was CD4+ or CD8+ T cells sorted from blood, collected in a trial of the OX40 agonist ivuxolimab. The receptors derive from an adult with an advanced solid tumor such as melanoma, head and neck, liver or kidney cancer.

This CDR3 is CASSYATSGRIHEQYF. CDR3 sequence (DNA): TGTGCCAGCAGTTACGCTACTAGCGGGAGGATCCACGAGCAGTACTTC. The rearrangement links TRBV6-6 to TRBJ2-7, with 12 bases lining up with TRBD2. Germline values: CDR1 MNHNY, CDR2 SVGAGI (reference sequence). CDR3 size: 16 residues. The V segment lost 2 bases and the J segment 5 bases; nucleotides outside the gene matches: 7.

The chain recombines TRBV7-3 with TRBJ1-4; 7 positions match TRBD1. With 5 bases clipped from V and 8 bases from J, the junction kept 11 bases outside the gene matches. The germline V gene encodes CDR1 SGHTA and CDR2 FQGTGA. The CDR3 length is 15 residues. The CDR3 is CASSPLTGLGEKLFF. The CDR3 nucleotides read TGTGCCAGCAGCCCACTGACAGGGCTGGGGGAAAAACTGTTTTTT.

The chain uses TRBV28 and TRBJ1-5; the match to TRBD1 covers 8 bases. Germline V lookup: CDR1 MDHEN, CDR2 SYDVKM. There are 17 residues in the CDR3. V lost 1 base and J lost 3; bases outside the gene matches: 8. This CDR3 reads CASSLSGGGHHNQPQHF. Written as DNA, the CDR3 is TGTGCCAGCAGTTTATCAGGGGGCGGTCACCACAATCAGCCCCAGCATTTT. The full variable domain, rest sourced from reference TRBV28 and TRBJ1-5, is DVKVTQSSRYLVKRTGEKVFLECVQDMDHENMFWYRQDPGLGLRLIYFSYDVKMKEKGDIPEGYSVSREKKERFSLILESASTNQTSMYLCASSLSGGGHHNQPQHFGDGTRLSIL.

This CDR3 is CASSLALAGGTDTQYF. CDR3 bases: TGTGCCAGCAGCTTGGCACTAGCGGGAGGGACAGATACGCAGTATTTT. The gene calls are TRBV7-2 and TRBJ2-3, with 13 bases identical to TRBD2. The ends lost 3 bases at V and 3 bases at J; junction bases unmatched: 3. CDR3 length: 16 amino acids. Germline assignment: CDR1 SGHTA and CDR2 FQGNSA. The full variable domain, rest sourced from reference TRBV7-2 and TRBJ2-3, is GAGVSQSPSNKVTEKGKDVELRCDPISGHTALYWYRQSLGQGLEFLIYFQGNSAPDKSGLPSDRFSAERTGGSVSTLTIQRTQQEDSAVYLCASSLALAGGTDTQYFGPGTRLTVL.

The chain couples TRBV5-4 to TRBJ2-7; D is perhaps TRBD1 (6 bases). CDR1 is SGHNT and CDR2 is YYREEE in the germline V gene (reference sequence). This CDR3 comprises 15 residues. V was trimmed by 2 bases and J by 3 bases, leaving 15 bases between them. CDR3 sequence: CASSLGAGADYEQYF. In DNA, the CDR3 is TGTGCCAGCAGCTTAGGCGCAGGGGCTGACTACGAGCAGTACTTC.

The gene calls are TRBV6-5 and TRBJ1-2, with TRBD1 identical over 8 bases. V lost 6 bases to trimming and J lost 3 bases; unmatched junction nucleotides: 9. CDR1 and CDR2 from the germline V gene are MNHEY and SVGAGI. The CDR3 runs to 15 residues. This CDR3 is CASSGQGWRDYGYTF. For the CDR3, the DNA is TGTGCCAGCAGCGGACAGGGATGGAGGGACTATGGCTACACCTTC.

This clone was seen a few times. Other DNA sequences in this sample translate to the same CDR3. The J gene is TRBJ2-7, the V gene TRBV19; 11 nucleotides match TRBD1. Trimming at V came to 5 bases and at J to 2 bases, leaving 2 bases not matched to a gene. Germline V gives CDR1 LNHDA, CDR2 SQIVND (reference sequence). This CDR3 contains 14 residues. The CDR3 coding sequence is TGTGCCAGTAGTTTGGACAGGGGGCCCTACGAGCAGTACTTC. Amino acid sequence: CASSLDRGPYEQYF.

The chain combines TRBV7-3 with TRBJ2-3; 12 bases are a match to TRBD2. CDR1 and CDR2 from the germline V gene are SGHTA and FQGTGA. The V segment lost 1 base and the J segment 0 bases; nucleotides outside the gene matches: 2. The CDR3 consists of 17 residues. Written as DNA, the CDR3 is TGTGCCAGCAGCTTAATAGGGACTAGCGGGAGCACAGATACGCAGTATTTT. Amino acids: CASSLIGTSGSTDTQYF.

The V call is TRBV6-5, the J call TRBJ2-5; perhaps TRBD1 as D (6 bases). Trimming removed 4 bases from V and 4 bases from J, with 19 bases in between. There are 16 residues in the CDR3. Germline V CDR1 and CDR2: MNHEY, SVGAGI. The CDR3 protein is CASSSGFRGQGETQYF. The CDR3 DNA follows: TGTGCCAGCAGTTCCGGCTTCAGGGGCCAAGGAGAGACCCAGTACTTC.

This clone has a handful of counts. The CDR3 DNA sequence: TGTGCCAGCAGTTTAATTGGGACAGTGCACCAGCCCCAGCATTTT. Protein sequence: CASSLIGTVHQPQHF. V gene TRBV28 combines with J gene TRBJ1-5, with 7 bases fitting TRBD1. The V segment lost 2 bases and the J segment 7 bases; nucleotides outside the gene matches: 8. Looked up from germline, CDR1 is MDHEN and CDR2 is SYDVKM. The CDR3 extends over 15 amino acids.

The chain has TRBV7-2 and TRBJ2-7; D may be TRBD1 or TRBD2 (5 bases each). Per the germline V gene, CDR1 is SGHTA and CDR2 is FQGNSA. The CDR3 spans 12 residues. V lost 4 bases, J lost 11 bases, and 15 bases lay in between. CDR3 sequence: CASSSNGDPEYF. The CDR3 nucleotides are TGTGCCAGCAGCTCCAATGGGGACCCTGAGTACTTC.

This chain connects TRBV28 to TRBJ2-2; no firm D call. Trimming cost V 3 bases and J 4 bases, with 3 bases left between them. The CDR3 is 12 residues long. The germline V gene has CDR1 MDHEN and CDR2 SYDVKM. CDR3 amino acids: CASSFFTGELFF. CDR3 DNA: TGTGCCAGCAGTTTCTTCACCGGGGAGCTGTTTTTT.

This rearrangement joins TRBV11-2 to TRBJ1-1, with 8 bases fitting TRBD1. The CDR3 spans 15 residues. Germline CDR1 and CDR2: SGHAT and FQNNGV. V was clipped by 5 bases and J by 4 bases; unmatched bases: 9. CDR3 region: CASSQYRGGGTEAFF. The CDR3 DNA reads TGTGCCAGCAGCCAATACAGGGGGGGAGGCACTGAAGCTTTCTTT.

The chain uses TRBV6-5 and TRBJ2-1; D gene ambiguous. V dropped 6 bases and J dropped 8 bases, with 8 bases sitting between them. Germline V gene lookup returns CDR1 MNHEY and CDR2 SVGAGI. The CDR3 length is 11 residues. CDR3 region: CASRRNYEQFF. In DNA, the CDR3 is TGTGCCAGCAGGCGAAACTATGAGCAGTTCTTC.

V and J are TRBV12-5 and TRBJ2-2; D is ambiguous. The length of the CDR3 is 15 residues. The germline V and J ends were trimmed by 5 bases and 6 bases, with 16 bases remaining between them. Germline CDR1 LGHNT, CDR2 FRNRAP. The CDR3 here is CASGPHNGIAGELFF. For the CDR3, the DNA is TGTGCTAGTGGTCCCCACAATGGGATAGCCGGGGAGCTGTTTTTT.

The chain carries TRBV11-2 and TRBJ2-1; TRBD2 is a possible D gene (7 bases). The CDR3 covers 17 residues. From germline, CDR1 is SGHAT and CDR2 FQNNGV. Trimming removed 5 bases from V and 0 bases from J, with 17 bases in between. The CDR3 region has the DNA TGTGCCAGCAGCCCCCGGGGGGCTCGGAGCTCCTACAATGAGCAGTTCTTC. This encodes CASSPRGARSSYNEQFF.

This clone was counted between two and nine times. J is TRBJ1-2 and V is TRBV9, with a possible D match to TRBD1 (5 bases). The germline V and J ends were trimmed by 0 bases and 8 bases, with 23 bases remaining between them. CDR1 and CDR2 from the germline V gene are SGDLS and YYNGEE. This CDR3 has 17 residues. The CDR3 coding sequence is TGTGCCAGCAGCGTAGCCTCGAATTACAGGATTCCCGGGGGCTACACCTTC. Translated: CASSVASNYRIPGGYTF.

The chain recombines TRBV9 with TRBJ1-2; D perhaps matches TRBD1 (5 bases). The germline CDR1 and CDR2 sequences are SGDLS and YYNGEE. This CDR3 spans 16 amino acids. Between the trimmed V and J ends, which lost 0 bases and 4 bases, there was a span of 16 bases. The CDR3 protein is CASSVGGRDYGYGYTF. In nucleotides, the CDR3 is TGTGCCAGCAGCGTAGGGGGCCGGGACTATGGCTATGGCTACACCTTC.

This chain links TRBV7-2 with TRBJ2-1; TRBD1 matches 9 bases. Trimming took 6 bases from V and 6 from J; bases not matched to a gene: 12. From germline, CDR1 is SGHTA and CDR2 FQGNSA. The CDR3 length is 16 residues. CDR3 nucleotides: TGTGCCAGCAGGCCGCCGGGACAGGGAGCCGTCAATGAGCAGTTCTTC. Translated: CASRPPGQGAVNEQFF.

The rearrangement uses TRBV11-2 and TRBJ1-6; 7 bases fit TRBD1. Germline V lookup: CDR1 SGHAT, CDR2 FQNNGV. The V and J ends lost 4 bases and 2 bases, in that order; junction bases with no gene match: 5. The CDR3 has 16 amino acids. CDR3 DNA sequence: TGTGCCAGCAGCTCTCCTAGGGGGCCCTATAATTCACCCCTCCACTTT. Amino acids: CASSSPRGPYNSPLHF.

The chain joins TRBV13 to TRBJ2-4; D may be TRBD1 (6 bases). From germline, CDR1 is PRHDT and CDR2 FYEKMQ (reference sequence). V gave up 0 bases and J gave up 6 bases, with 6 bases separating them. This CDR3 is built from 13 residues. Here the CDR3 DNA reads TGTGCCAGCAGCTTAGGAGGGGGAAACATTCAGTACTTC. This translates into CASSLGGGNIQYF.

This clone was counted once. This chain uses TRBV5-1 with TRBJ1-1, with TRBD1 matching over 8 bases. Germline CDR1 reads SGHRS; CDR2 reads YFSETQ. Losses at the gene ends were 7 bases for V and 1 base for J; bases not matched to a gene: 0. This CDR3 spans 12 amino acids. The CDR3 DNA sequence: TGCGCCAGCGGACAGGGGAACACTGAAGCTTTCTTT. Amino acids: CASGQGNTEAFF.

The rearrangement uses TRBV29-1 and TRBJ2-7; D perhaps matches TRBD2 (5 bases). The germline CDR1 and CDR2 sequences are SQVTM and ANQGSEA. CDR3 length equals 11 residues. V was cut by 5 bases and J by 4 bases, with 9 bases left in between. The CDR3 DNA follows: TGCAGCGTTTTTAGAGGGTACGAGCAGTACTTC. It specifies CSVFRGYEQYF.